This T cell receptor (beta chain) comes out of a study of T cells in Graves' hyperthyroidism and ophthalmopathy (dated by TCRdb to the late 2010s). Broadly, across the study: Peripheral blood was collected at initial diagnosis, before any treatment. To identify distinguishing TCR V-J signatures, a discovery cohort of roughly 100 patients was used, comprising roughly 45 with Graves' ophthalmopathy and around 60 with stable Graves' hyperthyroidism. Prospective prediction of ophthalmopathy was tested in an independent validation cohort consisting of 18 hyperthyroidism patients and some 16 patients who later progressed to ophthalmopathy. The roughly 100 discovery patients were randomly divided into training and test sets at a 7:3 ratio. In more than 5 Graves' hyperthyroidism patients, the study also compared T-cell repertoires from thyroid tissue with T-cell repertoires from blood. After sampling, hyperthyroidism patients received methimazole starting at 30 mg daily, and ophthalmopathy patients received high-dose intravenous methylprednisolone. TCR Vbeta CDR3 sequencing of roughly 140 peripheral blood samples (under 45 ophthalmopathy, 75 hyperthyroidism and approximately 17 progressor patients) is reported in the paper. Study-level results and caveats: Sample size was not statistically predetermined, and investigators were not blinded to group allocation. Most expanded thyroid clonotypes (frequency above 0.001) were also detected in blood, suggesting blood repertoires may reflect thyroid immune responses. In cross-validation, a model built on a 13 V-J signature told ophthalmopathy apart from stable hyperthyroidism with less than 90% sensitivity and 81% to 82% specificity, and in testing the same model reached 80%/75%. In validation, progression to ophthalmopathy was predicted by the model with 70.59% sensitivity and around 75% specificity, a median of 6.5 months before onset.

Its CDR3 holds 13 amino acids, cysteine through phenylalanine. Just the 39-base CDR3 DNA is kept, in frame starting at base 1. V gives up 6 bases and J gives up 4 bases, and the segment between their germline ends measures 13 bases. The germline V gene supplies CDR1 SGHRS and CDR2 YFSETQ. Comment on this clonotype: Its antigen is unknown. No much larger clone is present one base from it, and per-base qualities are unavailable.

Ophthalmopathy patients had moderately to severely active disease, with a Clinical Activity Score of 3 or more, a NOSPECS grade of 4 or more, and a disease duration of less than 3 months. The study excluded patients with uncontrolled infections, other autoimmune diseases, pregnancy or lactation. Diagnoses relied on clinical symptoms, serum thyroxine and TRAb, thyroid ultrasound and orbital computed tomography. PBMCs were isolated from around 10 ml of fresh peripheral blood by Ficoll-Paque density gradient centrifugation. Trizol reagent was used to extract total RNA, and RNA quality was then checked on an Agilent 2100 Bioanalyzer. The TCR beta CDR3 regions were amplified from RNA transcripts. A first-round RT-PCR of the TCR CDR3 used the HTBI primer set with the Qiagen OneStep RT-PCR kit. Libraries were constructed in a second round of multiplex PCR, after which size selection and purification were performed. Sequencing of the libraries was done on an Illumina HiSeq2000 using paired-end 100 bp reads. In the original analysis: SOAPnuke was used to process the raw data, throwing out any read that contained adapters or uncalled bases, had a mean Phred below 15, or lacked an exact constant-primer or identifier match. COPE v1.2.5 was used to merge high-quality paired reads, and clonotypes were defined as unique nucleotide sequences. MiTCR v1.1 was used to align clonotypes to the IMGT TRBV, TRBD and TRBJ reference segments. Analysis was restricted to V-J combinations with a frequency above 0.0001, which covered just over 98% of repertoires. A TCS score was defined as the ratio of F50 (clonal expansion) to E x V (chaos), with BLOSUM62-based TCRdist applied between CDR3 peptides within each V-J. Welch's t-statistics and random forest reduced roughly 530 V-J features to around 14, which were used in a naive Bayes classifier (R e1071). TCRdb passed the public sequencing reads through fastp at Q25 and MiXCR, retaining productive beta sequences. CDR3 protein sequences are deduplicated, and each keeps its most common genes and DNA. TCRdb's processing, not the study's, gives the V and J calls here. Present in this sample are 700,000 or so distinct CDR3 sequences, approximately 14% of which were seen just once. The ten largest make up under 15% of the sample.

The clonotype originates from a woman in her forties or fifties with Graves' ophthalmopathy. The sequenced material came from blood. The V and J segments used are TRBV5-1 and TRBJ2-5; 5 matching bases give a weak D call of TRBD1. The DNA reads TGCGCCAGCACCCATTCCACAGGAGAGACCCAGTACTTC. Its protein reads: CASTHSTGETQYF.